This passage covers 10 T cell receptor beta chains from one sample sequenced in a study of shared clonotypes between healthy human individuals. The protocol was immunoSEQ multiplex PCR, while the TCRdb copy is restricted to in-frame clones and leaves out a portion. The sample yields some 1,100,000 clones, about 84% seen once. Sequencing input: memory CD4+ T cells from PBMCs. Subset noted: CD45RA-negative fraction. These receptor sequences come from a young man in good health. Some clones in this sample may be carry-over from other donors' samples.

This sequence joins TRBV5-1 and TRBJ2-5; D may be TRBD2 (6 bases). This CDR3 is 16 amino acids long. Germline CDR1 SGHRS, CDR2 YFSETQ. V lost 3 bases to trimming and J lost 5 bases, with 20 bases between them. Here the CDR3 reads CASSWGLALHGETQYF. CDR3 in DNA: TGCGCCAGCAGCTGGGGTCTAGCGCTCCATGGGGAGACCCAGTACTTC.

The chain combines TRBV13 with TRBJ2-2, with D possibly being TRBD1 (6 bases). The V and J ends lost 7 bases and 1 base respectively, with 16 bases between them. The CDR3 runs 16 residues. The germline V gene encodes CDR1 PRHDT and CDR2 FYEKMQ (reference sequence). CDR3 in amino acids: CASTYRGRGNTGELFF. The CDR3 DNA sequence: TGTGCCAGCACCTATAGGGGCAGGGGGAACACCGGGGAGCTGTTTTTT.

J is TRBJ2-1 and V is TRBV7-2; either TRBD1 or TRBD2 may supply D (5 bases each). The CDR3 runs 15 residues. Trimming stripped 1 base from V and 6 bases from J, with 13 bases between. The germline gives CDR1 SGHTA, CDR2 FQGNSA. The CDR3 loop is CASSLEGSGINEQFF. CDR3 nucleotides: TGTGCCAGCAGCTTAGAGGGGTCGGGGATCAATGAGCAGTTCTTC.

The chain links TRBV7-9 to TRBJ2-3; 7 bases fit TRBD2. V shed 5 bases and J 3 bases; nucleotides not matched to a gene: 14. Germline V gene lookup returns CDR1 SEHNR and CDR2 FQNEAQ (reference sequence). This CDR3 has 17 amino acids. CDR3 in amino acids: CASSTRLRLAKTDTQYF. The CDR3 DNA reads TGTGCCAGCAGCACCCGACTCCGACTAGCTAAGACAGATACGCAGTATTTT. The variable domain in full, with the rest retrieved from reference TRBV7-9 and TRBJ2-3, is DTGVSQNPRHKITKRGQNVTFRCDPISEHNRLYWYRQTLGQGPEFLTYFQNEAQLEKSRLLSDRFSAERPKGSFSTLEIQRTEQGDSAMYLCASSTRLRLAKTDTQYFGPGTRLTVL.

The V call is TRBV20-1, the J call TRBJ1-2; D gene unclear. Per the germline V gene, CDR1 is DFQATT and CDR2 is SNEGSKA (reference sequence). The CDR3 has 11 amino acids. CDR3 amino acids: CQIRASSGYTF. For the CDR3, the DNA is TGCCAAATTCGGGCCTCGTCTGGCTACACCTTC.

Regarding this clone: Within the sample, other DNA sequences also encode this same CDR3. This CDR3 is CASSLNSQETQYF. The CDR3 region has the DNA TGTGCCAGCAGTTTGAATTCCCAAGAGACCCAGTACTTC. The V gene is TRBV28, the J gene TRBJ2-5; D is ambiguous. The germline V gene encodes CDR1 MDHEN and CDR2 SYDVKM. The CDR3 loop spans 13 amino acids. V gave up 3 bases and J gave up 1 base, with 6 bases separating them.

The chain is built from TRBV2 and TRBJ1-1; D is perhaps TRBD1 (5 bases). The CDR3 extends over 15 amino acids. Trimming shortened V by 8 bases and J by 3 bases, and 19 bases separated the two germline ends. Germline loops: CDR1 SNHLY, CDR2 FYNNEI. CDR3 nucleotides: TGTGCCAGCTCCCTTCAATTGGGGGGTGACACTGAAGCTTTCTTT. Encoded protein: CASSLQLGGDTEAFF.

The rearrangement links TRBV5-4 to TRBJ2-5, with 8 bases fitting TRBD2. The J segment lost 6 bases and the V segment lost 4 bases, leaving 8 bases of the junction unmatched. CDR1 SGHNT and CDR2 YYREEE come from the germline V gene (reference sequence). The CDR3 spans 14 residues. The CDR3 protein is CASSLTGTSQTQYF. The CDR3 DNA reads as TGTGCCAGCAGCCTTACAGGGACTAGTCAGACCCAGTACTTC.

The chain uses TRBV7-9 and TRBJ2-1; 11 bases line up with TRBD2. Germline V gene sequence: CDR1 SEHNR, CDR2 FQNEAQ (reference sequence). The V gene end was trimmed by 4 bases and the J gene end by 13 bases; junction bases not matched to a gene: 3. The CDR3 is 12 residues long. CDR3 DNA: TGTGCCAGCAGCTCTAGCGGGGGGTCTCAGTTCTTC. Protein sequence: CASSSSGGSQFF.

The chain carries TRBV4-3 and TRBJ1-4; no firm D call. Looked up from germline, CDR1 is LGHNA and CDR2 is YSLEER. CDR3 length equals 16 residues. The V gene lost 1 base and the J gene lost 8 bases, with 17 bases spanning the gap. The CDR3 DNA reads TGCGCCAGCAGCCAAGGGAGCGGCGCAGCAAGGGAAAAACTGTTTTTT. This translates into CASSQGSGAAREKLFF.